The sequence of this T cell receptor (beta chain) was determined in a study of CD8 T cells in Susac syndrome. This clonotype was seen a handful of times. The CDR3 is 11 residues long. V was shortened by 6 bases and J by 7 bases, with 10 bases between the two germline ends. Germline-derived CDR1 and CDR2 are MNHNY and SVGAGI (reference sequence). Random hexamers were used to reverse transcribe an amount of roughly 0.5 to 1 ug RNA. immunoSEQ multiplex PCR amplified TCR beta CDR3 across 54 Vbeta, 13 Jbeta. TCRdb called the immunoSEQ multiplex PCR reads again in MiXCR, with one record for every CDR3 protein. Here the sample spans under 550,000 distinct CDR3 sequences, about 85% being singletons.

Source material: CD8+ T cells from PBMCs. The V call is TRBV6-6, the J call TRBJ2-7; D gene uncertain. This TCR derives from a human donor with multiple sclerosis. The CDR3 sequence: CASSPGREQYF. CDR3 DNA: TGTGCCAGCAGCCCCGGGCGGGAGCAGTACTTC.